The clone carrying this T cell receptor beta chain has at least ten counts. Its antigen is undetermined. J lost 4 bases, V lost 1 base, and 3 bases had no gene match. CDR3 size: 15 residues. Germline-derived CDR1 and CDR2 are SGHTA and FQGNSA. This entry is derived from a study of neurological immune-mediated disorders. The unsorted libraries were prepared from 2 million PBMCs (stored at -80 C). Study-wide results and caveats: As far as clinical or MRI features were concerned, none was associated with the multiple sclerosis repertoire cluster. The most TCR clonal expansion was seen in HTLV-1-associated myelopathy, and the least was seen in multiple sclerosis, which fell below healthy controls.

A single record per CDR3 protein comes from TCRdb applying MiXCR to the 5' RACE reads. Seen here are about 82,000 distinct CDR3 sequences, 2.5% to 3% observed once, and the top ten hold 1.1%. The chain uses TRBV7-2 and TRBJ2-1, with TRBD2 identical over 8 bases. Sequencing was carried out using PBMCs. The TCR originated in a woman aged 25 to 45 with multiple sclerosis. The CDR3 nucleotides are TGTGCCAGCAGCTTAGGAGCTAGCGGGTACAATGAGCAGTTCTTC. Its protein product is CASSLGASGYNEQFF.